One and the same sample provided the 31 T cell receptor beta chains below, sequenced in a study of cytomegalovirus exposure and HLA in healthy donors. TCRdb keeps only in-frame clones here, not all; method: immunoSEQ multiplex PCR. The repertoire holds 120,000 or so clones, roughly 82% seen once, with around 5% in the top ten. Input material: PBMCs. The receptors were gathered from a young man in good health and CMV-seronegative.

CDR3 in DNA: TGTGCCAGTACCCAAACCCCAGGGTGGGATCAGCCCCAGCATTTT. This gives the protein CASTQTPGWDQPQHF. The gene calls are TRBV19 and TRBJ1-5, with a possible D match to TRBD1 (5 bases). The CDR3 has 15 residues. Looked up from germline, CDR1 is LNHDA and CDR2 is SQIVND (reference sequence). V gave up 7 bases and J gave up 5 bases, with 18 bases separating them.

This clone was observed a handful of times. This chain links TRBV9 with TRBJ1-4; 7 bases map to TRBD1. Germline trimming cut 4 bases from V and 4 bases from J; bases unmatched to any gene: 7. The CDR3 consists of 15 residues. The V gene's germline CDR1 is SGDLS and CDR2 YYNGEE. CDR3 in amino acids: CASSPGTANNEKLFF. The CDR3 nucleotides read TGTGCCAGCAGCCCAGGGACAGCTAATAATGAAAAACTGTTTTTT.

The V call is TRBV9, the J call TRBJ2-5; D may be TRBD2 (5 bases). Germline-derived CDR1 and CDR2 are SGDLS and YYNGEE. V was trimmed by 4 bases and J by 2 bases, leaving 15 bases between them. This CDR3 has 15 residues. Here the CDR3 reads CASSSLAGLQETQYF. The CDR3 DNA reads TGTGCCAGCAGCTCCCTGGCGGGCCTTCAAGAGACCCAGTACTTC.

The chain carries TRBV11-2 and TRBJ1-1, with 8 bases lining up with TRBD1. V trimming: 0 bases; J trimming: 6 bases; junction bases outside the gene matches: 6. Germline assignment: CDR1 SGHAT and CDR2 FQNNGV. The CDR3 is made up of 15 amino acids. The CDR3 here is CASSLDWTGSAEAFF. CDR3 nucleotides: TGTGCCAGCAGCTTAGATTGGACAGGGTCGGCTGAAGCTTTCTTT.

This clone was observed a handful of times. V is TRBV6-1 and J is TRBJ1-1; D gene unclear. Trimming removed 3 bases from V and 5 bases from J, with 13 bases in between. Germline CDR1 and CDR2: MNHNS and SASEGT. This CDR3 comprises 14 residues. The CDR3 loop is CASSDILGGTEAFF. CDR3 nucleotides: TGTGCCAGCAGTGACATTCTGGGAGGGACTGAAGCTTTCTTT.

The genes are TRBV6-5 and TRBJ1-1, with D perhaps TRBD1 (6 bases). Germline-derived CDR1 and CDR2 are MNHEY and SVGAGI. This CDR3 contains 13 residues. Trimming took 4 bases from V and 7 from J, leaving 13 bases between them. CDR3 bases: TGTGCCAGCAGTTCAACGGACAGTCATGAAGCTTTCTTT. This codes for CASSSTDSHEAFF.

The chain recombines TRBV7-9 with TRBJ2-3; 8 positions match TRBD2. This CDR3 has 16 amino acids. J lost 7 bases, V lost 2 bases, and 11 bases had no gene match. Germline lookup yields CDR1 SEHNR and CDR2 FQNEAQ (reference sequence). The CDR3 is CASSLWVSGEHYTQYF. CDR3 coding DNA: TGTGCCAGCAGCTTATGGGTTAGCGGGGAACATTATACGCAGTATTTT.

V and J are TRBV7-8 and TRBJ1-5, with 10 bases that match TRBD1. The germline gives CDR1 SGHVS, CDR2 FQNEAQ. The trim removed 5 bases at V and 3 bases at J, leaving 4 bases unmatched. This CDR3 is 15 amino acids long. CDR3 sequence reads: CASSKGQGFNQPQHF. CDR3 sequence (DNA): TGTGCCAGCAGCAAGGGACAGGGGTTCAATCAGCCCCAGCATTTT. Supplemented by reference TRBV7-8 and TRBJ1-5, the full variable domain reads GAGVSQSPRYKVAKRGQDVALRCDPISGHVSLFWYQQALGQGPEFLTYFQNEAQLDKSGLPSDRFFAERPEGSVSTLKIQRTQQEDSAVYLCASSKGQGFNQPQHFGDGTRLSIL.

This clone showed up just a few times. The chain has TRBV6-5 and TRBJ2-1, with 10 nucleotides matching TRBD1. With 4 bases clipped from V and 9 bases from J, the junction kept 9 bases outside the gene matches. Germline V gene lookup returns CDR1 MNHEY and CDR2 SVGAGI. The CDR3 runs to 15 residues. The CDR3 loop reads CASSSTGQGFSEQFF. CDR3 nucleotide sequence: TGTGCCAGCAGTTCCACGGGACAGGGGTTCAGTGAGCAGTTCTTC.

The gene calls are TRBV6-1 and TRBJ1-2; 7 bases match TRBD1. This CDR3 is built from 17 residues. The J segment lost 6 bases and the V segment lost 2 bases, leaving 15 bases of the junction unmatched. Per germline, CDR1 MNHNS and CDR2 SASEGT. The CDR3 loop is CASSEFLRDRTAHGYTF. The DNA for the CDR3 is TGTGCCAGCAGTGAATTTTTACGGGACAGAACAGCGCATGGCTACACCTTC.

This chain uses TRBV6-1 with TRBJ2-7; D call uncertain. Germline V gene sequence: CDR1 MNHNS, CDR2 SASEGT. Trimming stripped 1 base from V and 0 bases from J, with 10 bases between. The CDR3 covers 15 residues. The CDR3 region has the DNA TGTGCCAGCAGTGAAGGCGTCACTCGCTCCTACGAGCAGTACTTC. Translating gives CASSEGVTRSYEQYF.

The rearrangement uses TRBV11-1 and TRBJ2-1; D might be TRBD2 (6 bases). This CDR3 has 15 residues. The germline V gene encodes CDR1 SGHAT and CDR2 FQDESV (reference sequence). V lost 0 bases and J lost 1, with 7 bases in between. CDR3 DNA: TGTGCCAGCAGCTTAGCGGGGGGATCCTACAATGAGCAGTTCTTC. Encoded protein: CASSLAGGSYNEQFF.

This clone was observed a single time. The chain employs TRBV4-1 and TRBJ2-7, with a tentative D call TRBD2 (5 bases). The CDR3 loop spans 13 amino acids. Germline-derived CDR1 and CDR2 are MGHRA and YSYEKL. V shed 5 bases and J shed 2 bases, with 10 bases lying between them. CDR3 in amino acids: CASSMDGAYEQYF. Here the CDR3 DNA reads TGCGCCAGCAGCATGGACGGGGCCTACGAGCAGTACTTC.

Here the CDR3 reads CAWNPVTDREYSPLHF. Here the CDR3 DNA reads TGTGCCTGGAATCCAGTGACGGACAGGGAATATTCACCCCTCCACTTT. The V and J genes are TRBV30 and TRBJ1-6, with 8 bases identical to TRBD1. J lost 8 bases, V lost 4 bases, and 13 bases had no gene match. Germline V lookup: CDR1 GTSNPN, CDR2 SVGIG (reference sequence). This CDR3 is built from 16 residues.

This clone was found a few times. This chain joins TRBV2 and TRBJ1-2; the D gene is possibly TRBD1 (6 bases). The CDR3 is 13 amino acids. Per germline, CDR1 SNHLY and CDR2 FYNNEI. V was shortened by 0 bases and J by 6 bases, with 8 bases between the two germline ends. The CDR3: CASSEARDNGYTF. The DNA of the CDR3 is TGTGCCAGCAGTGAAGCCAGGGACAATGGCTACACCTTC.

This clone has only one observation. Different DNA sequences within this sample yield the same CDR3. This chain links TRBV5-6 with TRBJ1-2, with D possibly matching TRBD1 (5 bases). The CDR3 is 13 residues long. Trimming stripped 0 bases from V and 4 bases from J, with 7 bases between. Germline V gene sequence: CDR1 SGHDT, CDR2 YYEEEE. The CDR3 nucleotides read TGTGCCAGCAGCTTGGGGGGCGGCTATGGCTACACCTTC. It yields the protein CASSLGGGYGYTF.

This rearrangement joins TRBV27 to TRBJ2-3; TRBD2 matches at 13 bases. This CDR3 spans 16 amino acids. Trimming took 5 bases from V and 4 from J; bases not matched to a gene: 6. Germline V gene lookup returns CDR1 MNHEY and CDR2 SMNVEV (reference sequence). CDR3 DNA sequence: TGTGCCAGCAGTCCCACTAGCGGGGGGGCCCCAGATACGCAGTATTTT. Amino acids: CASSPTSGGAPDTQYF.

J is TRBJ1-2 and V is TRBV30, with D possibly TRBD1 on 6 matching bases. This CDR3 contains 14 residues. Germline-derived CDR1 and CDR2 are GTSNPN and SVGIG (reference sequence). CDR3 amino acids: CGSGGAILNYGYTF. CDR3 DNA: TGTGGAAGTGGGGGGGCAATCCTTAACTATGGCTACACCTTC.

The table lists this clone with a count of one. The chain employs TRBV4-1 and TRBJ2-2, with D possibly TRBD1 on 5 matching bases. The V gene lost 0 bases and the J gene lost 0 bases, with 11 bases spanning the gap. The CDR3 is 17 residues long. Germline V lookup: CDR1 MGHRA, CDR2 YSYEKL. The CDR3 region has the DNA TGCGCCAGCAGCCAAGATCTAGACAGCGCGAACACCGGGGAGCTGTTTTTT. Translated, it gives CASSQDLDSANTGELFF.

This clone was seen a handful of times. The rearrangement links TRBV19 to TRBJ1-5, with D uncertain. V was trimmed by 3 bases and J by 8 bases, leaving 14 bases between them. Germline CDR1 LNHDA, CDR2 SQIVND (reference sequence). This CDR3 spans 14 amino acids. This chain's CDR3 is CASSMWEGPEPQHF. CDR3 sequence (DNA): TGTGCCAGTAGTATGTGGGAGGGCCCGGAGCCCCAGCATTTT.

This chain joins TRBV30 and TRBJ2-5, with TRBD1 as a possible D gene (5 bases). V lost 0 bases to trimming and J lost 5 bases, with 19 bases between them. CDR3 length: 16 amino acids. Per the germline V gene, CDR1 is GTSNPN and CDR2 is SVGIG (reference sequence). Written as DNA, the CDR3 is TGTGCCTGGAGTGTACGGCTCAGGGCGCCGGGTGAGACCCAGTACTTC. This gives the protein CAWSVRLRAPGETQYF.

This clone was recorded a few times. The rearrangement joins TRBV6-5 to TRBJ2-7; 7 bases map to TRBD1. CDR1 and CDR2 (germline): MNHEY, SVGAGI. Trimming cost V 2 bases and J 4 bases; bases outside gene matches: 5. CDR3 length: 14 amino acids. The CDR3 sequence: CASSYGRGRYEQYF. The DNA of the CDR3 is TGTGCCAGCAGTTACGGAAGGGGGCGTTACGAGCAGTACTTC.

With respect to this clone: The sample has other DNA sequences that encode this CDR3 too. V gene TRBV29-1 combines with J gene TRBJ1-1; 7 bases line up with TRBD1. The junction had 1 base not matched to a gene; V was cut back by 4 bases and J by 2 bases. Germline CDR1 SQVTM, CDR2 ANQGSEA. The length of the CDR3 is 12 residues. CDR3 region: CSVGQGNTEAFF. Here the CDR3 DNA reads TGCAGCGTTGGACAGGGAAACACTGAAGCTTTCTTT.

In the case of this clone: The same CDR3 can be traced to other DNA sequences in this sample. J is TRBJ2-2 and V is TRBV5-1, with 7 bases matching TRBD2. This CDR3 is 16 amino acids long. Germline CDR1 SGHRS, CDR2 YFSETQ. After removal of 0 bases from V and 0 bases from J, the junction contained 2 bases not matched to a gene. CDR3 sequence: CASSLAAGANTGELFF. The CDR3, as DNA: TGCGCCAGCAGCTTGGCGGCGGGGGCGAACACCGGGGAGCTGTTTTTT. Filled out from reference TRBV5-1 and TRBJ2-2, the complete variable domain reads KAGVTQTPRYLIKTRGQQVTLSCSPISGHRSVSWYQQTPGQGLQFLFEYFSETQRNKGNFPGRFSGRQFSNSRSEMNVSTLELGDSALYLCASSLAAGANTGELFFGEGSRLTVL.

This clone was seen a few times. The V and J genes are TRBV30 and TRBJ1-1; no firm D call. The germline V gene has CDR1 GTSNPN and CDR2 SVGIG (reference sequence). This CDR3 is 17 amino acids long. V was cut by 2 bases and J by 3 bases, with 22 bases left in between. CDR3: CAWSSPLWPEKDTEAFF. CDR3 nucleotides: TGTGCCTGGAGTTCACCACTGTGGCCGGAGAAAGACACTGAAGCTTTCTTT.

The chain uses TRBV6-5 and TRBJ2-7; D may be TRBD1 (6 bases). The CDR3 is 16 residues long. V was pared by 2 bases and J by 2 bases, with 16 bases between. CDR1 and CDR2 from the germline V gene are MNHEY and SVGAGI. Here the CDR3 DNA reads TGTGCCAGCAGTTACCAGTCAGGGGCCTTCCCCTACGAGCAGTACTTC. Its protein product is CASSYQSGAFPYEQYF.

The chain has TRBV6-5 and TRBJ1-1; maybe TRBD1 (5 bases). This CDR3 is 13 amino acids long. Germline values: CDR1 MNHEY, CDR2 SVGAGI. V was pared by 2 bases and J by 2 bases, with 6 bases between. The CDR3 here is CASSYRGNTEAFF. For the CDR3, the DNA is TGTGCCAGCAGTTACAGGGGCAACACTGAAGCTTTCTTT.

The chain combines TRBV10-2 with TRBJ2-7; a weak D match, TRBD2 (6 bases). The CDR3 is made up of 14 amino acids. Germline CDR1 reads WSHSY; CDR2 reads SAAADI. Between the trimmed V and J ends, which lost 4 bases and 1 base, there was a span of 11 bases. CDR3 sequence: CASSARLDSYEQYF. The CDR3 nucleotides are TGCGCCAGCAGTGCGCGACTAGATTCCTACGAGCAGTACTTC.

The chain couples TRBV19 to TRBJ2-7; 12 bases are shared with TRBD1. Germline CDR1 reads LNHDA; CDR2 reads SQIVND (reference sequence). The CDR3 consists of 17 residues. With 3 bases clipped from V and 7 bases from J, the junction kept 13 bases outside the gene matches. CDR3 sequence reads: CASSITTPGQGAVEQYF. Here the CDR3 DNA reads TGTGCCAGTAGTATTACGACCCCGGGACAGGGGGCTGTGGAGCAGTACTTC.

The V call is TRBV7-2, the J call TRBJ2-1, with a tentative D call TRBD2 (5 bases). The CDR3 has 19 amino acids. The V end lost 3 bases, the J end lost 0 bases, and 21 bases lay between the germline ends. Looked up from germline, CDR1 is SGHTA and CDR2 is FQGNSA. DNA of the CDR3: TGTGCCAGCAGCTTCCGGGGTTCCTTCATGTTGAGCTCCTACAATGAGCAGTTCTTC. Encoded protein: CASSFRGSFMLSSYNEQFF.

The rearrangement uses TRBV7-9 and TRBJ2-5; 7 positions match TRBD1. CDR1 is SEHNR, CDR2 FQNEAQ, per germline (reference sequence). V shed 4 bases, J shed 2 bases, and the junction held 13 bases outside the gene matches. This CDR3 spans 17 amino acids. The CDR3 sequence: CASSSRTGTDLQETQYF. In nucleotides, the CDR3 is TGTGCCAGCAGCTCACGAACCGGGACAGATCTTCAAGAGACCCAGTACTTC.